This T cell receptor beta chain originates from a study of long-term antiretroviral therapy in people with HIV. Germline values: CDR1 SGHKS, CDR2 YYEKEE (reference sequence). The CDR3 runs to 14 residues. Trimming cost V 2 bases and J 4 bases, with 9 bases left between them. Samples were assayed with immunoSEQ v3.0 at survey level. Assay: immunoSEQ multiplex PCR; the TCRdb copy retains only in-frame clones and omits some. The sample records 30,000 to 50,000 clones, about 86% being singletons. Findings and limits, study-wide: Blood collection from about 2004 to 2017 possibly occurred under older ART regimens. Post-ART diversity increased but stayed below transplant donor controls.

To note about this clone: Its antigen is not known.

The input for sequencing was unsorted PBMCs, taken 1.2 years after starting antiretroviral therapy. The chain has TRBV5-5 and TRBJ2-2; no reliable D call. This clonotype was obtained from a woman aged 45-59 years with HIV. The CDR3 loop reads CASSFYDGTGELFF. Here the CDR3 DNA reads TGTGCCAGCAGCTTTTATGACGGCACCGGGGAGCTGTTTTTT. The full variable domain, completed using reference TRBV5-5 and TRBJ2-2, is DAGVTQSPTHLIKTRGQQVTLRCSPISGHKSVSWYQQVLGQGPQFIFQYYEKEERGRGNFPDRFSARQFPNYSSELNVNALLLGDSALYLCASSFYDGTGELFFGEGSRLTVL.